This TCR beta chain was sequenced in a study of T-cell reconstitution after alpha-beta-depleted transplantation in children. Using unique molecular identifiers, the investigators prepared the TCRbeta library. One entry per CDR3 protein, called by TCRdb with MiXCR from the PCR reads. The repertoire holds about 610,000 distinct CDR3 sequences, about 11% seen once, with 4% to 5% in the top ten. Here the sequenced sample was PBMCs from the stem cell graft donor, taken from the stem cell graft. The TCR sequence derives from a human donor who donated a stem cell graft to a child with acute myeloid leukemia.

CDR3 residues: CSVESPSEGLAYNEQFF. As DNA, the CDR3 is TGCAGCGTTGAAAGCCCCTCTGAGGGGCTAGCGTACAATGAGCAGTTCTTC. This sequence joins TRBV29-1 and TRBJ2-1, with D possibly TRBD2 on 6 matching bases. Germline V gives CDR1 SQVTM, CDR2 ANQGSEA. This CDR3 contains 17 residues. Trimming stripped 2 bases from V and 4 bases from J, with 21 bases between.